This T cell receptor beta chain was sequenced for a study of blood T cells in healthy people across ages. V gave up 8 bases and J gave up 7 bases, with 12 bases separating them. The CDR3 spans 13 residues. Each donor supplied roughly 9 milliliters of peripheral blood. Per sample, no less than 5 micrograms of total RNA were extracted. The second PCR ran roughly 7 to 11 cycles with a sample-barcoded 5' primer and J-beta primers. Sequencing yielded, for each sample, at least 3 million paired-end reads carrying CDR3. Using its own MiXCR run on the 5' RACE reads, TCRdb lists one record per CDR3 protein. The sample records about a million distinct CDR3 sequences, more than 30% being singletons. This clonotype has more than one count but fewer than ten.

This receptor was identified in a man younger than 35 in good health. The chain recombines TRBV12-3 or TRBV12-4 with TRBJ1-6; D is uncertain. The sample comprised blood. The CDR3 region is CASGPADNSPLHF. DNA of the CDR3: TGTGCCAGCGGTCCGGCGGACAATTCACCCCTCCACTTT.